The 15 T cell receptor beta chains presented below share a single source sample, sequenced in a study of cytomegalovirus exposure and HLA in healthy donors (dated by TCRdb to about 2017). The library was prepared using the immunoSEQ multiplex PCR assay. TCRdb's version of the immuneACCESS table is confined to in-frame rearrangements and falls short of the full clone set. An unresolved V gene accounts for under half of the shortfall where checked; the remainder is of unknown origin. The sample yields under 350,000 clones; 86% were counted once. The ten largest clones capture around 1% of the sample. The specimen was PBMCs. The receptors shown here come from a woman between 18 and 29 years old in good health and CMV-seronegative.

The chain carries TRBV4-2 and TRBJ1-5; the match to TRBD1 covers 9 bases. CDR3 length: 15 residues. V lost 5 bases to trimming and J lost 2 bases; unmatched junction nucleotides: 4. Looked up from germline, CDR1 is LGHNA and CDR2 is YNFKEQ. This CDR3 reads CASSTQGAGNQPQHF. The CDR3 region has the DNA TGTGCCAGCAGCACACAGGGGGCAGGCAATCAGCCCCAGCATTTT.

This sequence joins TRBV9 and TRBJ2-4; TRBD2 aligns across 9 bases. The V gene end was trimmed by 1 base and the J gene end by 1 base; junction bases not matched to a gene: 6. CDR3 length equals 17 residues. In germline, CDR1 is SGDLS, CDR2 YYNGEE. The CDR3 DNA is TGTGCCAGCAGCGTATCGAGCGGGGGGATGGCCAAAAACATTCAGTACTTC. Amino acid sequence: CASSVSSGGMAKNIQYF.

The chain employs TRBV6-7 and TRBJ1-1, with a possible D match to TRBD1 (6 bases). TRBV6-7 is known as an ORF, though its function is uncertain. V was clipped by 5 bases and J by 6 bases, with 22 bases between them. The CDR3 covers 16 residues. The CDR3 reads CASSHRQEALRSEAFF. For the CDR3, the DNA is TGTGCCAGCAGTCATCGACAGGAGGCCCTCCGCTCTGAAGCTTTCTTT.

As regards this clone: In the same sample, other DNA sequences code for this CDR3. The chain employs TRBV6-1 and TRBJ2-7; 9 bases align to TRBD2. The junction had 5 bases not matched to a gene; V was cut back by 1 base and J by 4 bases. Germline V CDR1 and CDR2: MNHNS, SASEGT. The length of the CDR3 is 15 residues. CDR3 sequence: CASSEGASGGYEQYF. The CDR3 region has the DNA TGTGCCAGCAGTGAAGGGGCGAGCGGGGGGTACGAGCAGTACTTC.

This chain connects TRBV5-1 to TRBJ1-1; D remains ambiguous. The CDR3 sequence is 13 residues long. In germline, CDR1 is SGHRS, CDR2 YFSETQ. Trimming cost V 5 bases and J 6 bases, with 14 bases left between them. CDR3 region: CASRSYRKPEAFF. The CDR3 DNA is TGCGCCAGCAGGAGCTACAGAAAACCTGAAGCTTTCTTT.

The V call is TRBV19, the J call TRBJ2-7; 7 bases are a match to TRBD2. Germline V gene data show CDR1 as LNHDA and CDR2 as SQIVND (reference sequence). V gave up 5 bases and J gave up 6 bases; unmatched junction bases: 7. The CDR3 runs to 13 residues. CDR3 amino acids: CASSRTREGEQYF. CDR3 bases: TGTGCCAGTAGTCGGACCAGGGAGGGCGAGCAGTACTTC.

This chain joins TRBV19 and TRBJ2-7; 7 bases match TRBD2. In germline, CDR1 is LNHDA, CDR2 SQIVND (reference sequence). Trimming at V came to 5 bases and at J to 5 bases, leaving 9 bases not matched to a gene. The CDR3 totals 14 residues. CDR3: CASSPTSYADEQYF. In nucleotides, the CDR3 is TGTGCCAGTAGTCCGACTAGCTACGCGGACGAGCAGTACTTC.

The chain is built from TRBV5-6 and TRBJ2-3, with 8 bases identical to TRBD2. This CDR3 has 15 residues. The germline CDR1 and CDR2 sequences are SGHDT and YYEEEE. Losses at the gene ends were 0 bases for V and 6 bases for J; bases not matched to a gene: 6. The CDR3 DNA follows: TGTGCCAGCAGCTTGGTCCGGGGGGGCCGGGATACGCAGTATTTT. It translates to CASSLVRGGRDTQYF.

This clone was counted between two and nine times. The chain employs TRBV9 and TRBJ2-7; perhaps TRBD1 as D (5 bases). The CDR3 length is 14 residues. CDR1 and CDR2 (germline): SGDLS, YYNGEE. V was shortened by 2 bases and J by 6 bases, with 15 bases between the two germline ends. The DNA of the CDR3 is TGTGCCAGCAGCGTGTCAGACAGTCCCTCCGAGCAGTACTTC. This sequence encodes CASSVSDSPSEQYF.

This clone was detected only once. V is TRBV4-3 and J is TRBJ2-7; 7 bases are shared with TRBD1. CDR3 length: 18 residues. The V gene end was trimmed by 0 bases and the J gene end by 6 bases; junction bases not matched to a gene: 17. From germline, CDR1 is LGHNA and CDR2 YSLEER. Here the CDR3 reads CASSQDGGQLGLRGEQYF. CDR3 nucleotide sequence: TGCGCCAGCAGCCAAGATGGGGGACAGCTAGGCCTAAGGGGCGAGCAGTACTTC.

The V gene is TRBV5-1, the J gene TRBJ2-7; 8 nucleotides align to TRBD2. V gave up 4 bases and J gave up 5 bases; unmatched junction bases: 8. Germline values: CDR1 SGHRS, CDR2 YFSETQ. The CDR3 is made up of 14 amino acids. The DNA for the CDR3 is TGCGCCAGCAGCCACCGACTAGCGATCGACGAGCAGTACTTC. This codes for CASSHRLAIDEQYF. The variable domain in full, completed from reference TRBV5-1 and TRBJ2-7, reads KAGVTQTPRYLIKTRGQQVTLSCSPISGHRSVSWYQQTPGQGLQFLFEYFSETQRNKGNFPGRFSGRQFSNSRSEMNVSTLELGDSALYLCASSHRLAIDEQYFGPGTRLTVT.

This chain joins TRBV29-1 and TRBJ2-1; TRBD1 matches at 8 bases. The CDR3 runs 13 residues. Germline V CDR1 and CDR2: SQVTM, ANQGSEA. V gave up 8 bases and J gave up 4 bases; unmatched junction bases: 7. The CDR3 loop reads CSLYGQGYNEQFF. The CDR3, as DNA: TGCAGCCTCTATGGACAGGGTTACAATGAGCAGTTCTTC.

The rearrangement joins TRBV15 to TRBJ2-3; 8 bases agree with TRBD2. The V segment lost 0 bases and the J segment 2 bases; nucleotides outside the gene matches: 7. The germline CDR1 and CDR2 sequences are LNHNV and YYDKDF (reference sequence). The CDR3 extends over 17 amino acids. CDR3 coding DNA: TGTGCCACCAGCAGAGAGCGCCCAGCGGGGGACACAGATACGCAGTATTTT. Translated: CATSRERPAGDTDTQYF.

The V call is TRBV28, the J call TRBJ2-7, with TRBD2 as a possible D gene (6 bases). The germline CDR1 and CDR2 sequences are MDHEN and SYDVKM. This CDR3 has 15 residues. Trimming pared 6 bases from V and 3 bases from J, leaving 18 bases between. The CDR3 reads CASSLGSGGDYEQYF. The CDR3 region has the DNA TGTGCCAGCAGCCTGGGGTCGGGCGGGGACTACGAGCAGTACTTC. Full variable domain (rest looked up from reference TRBV28 and TRBJ2-7): DVKVTQSSRYLVKRTGEKVFLECVQDMDHENMFWYRQDPGLGLRLIYFSYDVKMKEKGDIPEGYSVSREKKERFSLILESASTNQTSMYLCASSLGSGGDYEQYFGPGTRLTVT.

A single count supports this clone. The V gene is TRBV7-9, the J gene TRBJ2-7; 8 bases line up with TRBD2. CDR1 SEHNR and CDR2 FQNEAQ come from the germline V gene (reference sequence). V lost 5 bases and J lost 7; bases outside the gene matches: 7. The CDR3 consists of 13 residues. CDR3 loop: CASSGRLAREQYF. The CDR3 nucleotides read TGTGCCAGCAGCGGGAGACTAGCGAGGGAGCAGTACTTC.